Following are 10 T cell receptor beta chains from one sample sequenced in a study of T cell responses to AZD1222 COVID-19 vaccine. Sequencing was performed with immunoSEQ multiplex PCR; in TCRdb, only in-frame clones are kept and a portion is missing. The sample consists of 110,000 to 150,000 clones, about nine tenths of them appearing once. Sequenced here: peripheral blood, sampled 28 days after the second AZD1222 dose. The receptors shown here come from an adult who received the AZD1222 COVID-19 vaccine.

The chain recombines TRBV30 with TRBJ1-2, with unresolved D. Looked up from germline, CDR1 is GTSNPN and CDR2 is SVGIG (reference sequence). Trimming removed 2 bases at V and 7 bases at J, with 14 bases between. The CDR3 runs to 13 residues. In DNA, the CDR3 is TGTGCCTGGAGTACCACCGTGGCGGGTGGCTACACCTTC. It translates to CAWSTTVAGGYTF. Variable domain in full (rest from reference TRBV30 and TRBJ1-2): SQTIHQWPATLVQPVGSPLSLECTVEGTSNPNLYWYRQAAGRGLQLLFYSVGIGQISSEVPQNLSASRPQDRQFILSSKKLLLSDSGFYLCAWSTTVAGGYTFGSGTRLTVV.

The chain employs TRBV2 and TRBJ2-7; D not resolved. Germline V lookup: CDR1 SNHLY, CDR2 FYNNEI. The V end lost 6 bases, the J end lost 0 bases, and 30 bases lay between the germline ends. CDR3 length: 20 amino acids. The CDR3 here is CASRIAGPKIYHGSSYEQYF. DNA for the CDR3: TGTGCCAGCAGGATAGCCGGGCCTAAGATATATCATGGAAGCTCCTACGAGCAGTACTTC.

The chain links TRBV19 to TRBJ2-7; D call uncertain. Germline V lookup: CDR1 LNHDA, CDR2 SQIVND (reference sequence). This CDR3 contains 12 residues. Trimming took 3 bases from V and 3 from J, leaving 6 bases between them. CDR3 nucleotides: TGTGCCAGTAGTATGGTCGGCTACGAGCAGTACTTC. It translates to CASSMVGYEQYF. The full variable domain, in which reference TRBV19 and TRBJ2-7 provide the parts outside the CDR3, is DGGITQSPKYLFRKEGQNVTLSCEQNLNHDAMYWYRQDPGQGLRLIYYSQIVNDFQKGDIAEGYSVSREKKESFPLTVTSAQKNPTAFYLCASSMVGYEQYFGPGTRLTVT.

The rearrangement uses TRBV20-1 and TRBJ2-7, with 10 bases aligning to TRBD2. The junction had 11 bases not matched to a gene; V was cut back by 3 bases and J by 6 bases. This CDR3 spans 15 amino acids. Germline values: CDR1 DFQATT, CDR2 SNEGSKA (reference sequence). The CDR3 region has the DNA TGCAGTGCTAGTTGGCCTAGCGGGAGTTGGGGCGAGCAGTACTTC. Residues: CSASWPSGSWGEQYF.

V and J are TRBV28 and TRBJ2-4; TRBD2 aligns across 8 bases. V dropped 4 bases and J dropped 0; count of bases not matched to a gene: 5. The V gene's germline CDR1 is MDHEN and CDR2 SYDVKM. The CDR3 loop spans 16 amino acids. Written as DNA, the CDR3 is TGTGCCAGCAGTTCGAGCGGGAGCTTAGCCAAAAACATTCAGTACTTC. Protein product: CASSSSGSLAKNIQYF.

The rearrangement joins TRBV5-1 to TRBJ1-5; D is possibly TRBD1 (6 bases). The germline V gene has CDR1 SGHRS and CDR2 YFSETQ. The CDR3 covers 16 residues. The V and J ends lost 0 bases and 2 bases respectively, with 12 bases between them. Here the CDR3 reads CASSLGPGARNQPQHF. CDR3 coding DNA: TGCGCCAGCAGCTTGGGGCCAGGGGCACGCAATCAGCCCCAGCATTTT.

V is TRBV27 and J is TRBJ1-5, with TRBD1 matching over 7 bases. This CDR3 has 14 residues. Germline trimming cut 2 bases from V and 6 bases from J; bases unmatched to any gene: 4. Germline CDR1 reads MNHEY; CDR2 reads SMNVEV (reference sequence). The CDR3 nucleotides read TGTGCCAGCAGTTTACTAGGGGGCAGTCAGCCCCAGCATTTT. This sequence encodes CASSLLGGSQPQHF.

The chain carries TRBV28 and TRBJ1-5; unclear D gene. The ends were cut back, 5 bases at V and 5 bases at J, with 13 bases in the middle. Germline assignment: CDR1 MDHEN and CDR2 SYDVKM. This CDR3 spans 14 amino acids. CDR3 loop: CASSPVALYQPQHF. CDR3 bases: TGTGCCAGCAGTCCAGTGGCACTCTATCAGCCCCAGCATTTT.

The chain recombines TRBV27 with TRBJ1-1, with D possibly TRBD1 on 6 matching bases. Germline assignment: CDR1 MNHEY and CDR2 SMNVEV (reference sequence). V gave up 3 bases and J gave up 6 bases, with 11 bases separating them. This CDR3 comprises 13 residues. CDR3 sequence reads: CASSFNRASEAFF. The DNA for the CDR3 is TGTGCCAGCAGTTTCAACAGGGCCTCTGAAGCTTTCTTT.

The chain employs TRBV18 and TRBJ2-3; no clear D gene. CDR3 length: 13 amino acids. V lost 3 bases and J lost 2, with 6 bases in between. Per the germline V gene, CDR1 is KGHSH and CDR2 is LQKENI. The CDR3 bases are TGTGCCAGCTCACCGGGAAACACAGATACGCAGTATTTT. This encodes CASSPGNTDTQYF.